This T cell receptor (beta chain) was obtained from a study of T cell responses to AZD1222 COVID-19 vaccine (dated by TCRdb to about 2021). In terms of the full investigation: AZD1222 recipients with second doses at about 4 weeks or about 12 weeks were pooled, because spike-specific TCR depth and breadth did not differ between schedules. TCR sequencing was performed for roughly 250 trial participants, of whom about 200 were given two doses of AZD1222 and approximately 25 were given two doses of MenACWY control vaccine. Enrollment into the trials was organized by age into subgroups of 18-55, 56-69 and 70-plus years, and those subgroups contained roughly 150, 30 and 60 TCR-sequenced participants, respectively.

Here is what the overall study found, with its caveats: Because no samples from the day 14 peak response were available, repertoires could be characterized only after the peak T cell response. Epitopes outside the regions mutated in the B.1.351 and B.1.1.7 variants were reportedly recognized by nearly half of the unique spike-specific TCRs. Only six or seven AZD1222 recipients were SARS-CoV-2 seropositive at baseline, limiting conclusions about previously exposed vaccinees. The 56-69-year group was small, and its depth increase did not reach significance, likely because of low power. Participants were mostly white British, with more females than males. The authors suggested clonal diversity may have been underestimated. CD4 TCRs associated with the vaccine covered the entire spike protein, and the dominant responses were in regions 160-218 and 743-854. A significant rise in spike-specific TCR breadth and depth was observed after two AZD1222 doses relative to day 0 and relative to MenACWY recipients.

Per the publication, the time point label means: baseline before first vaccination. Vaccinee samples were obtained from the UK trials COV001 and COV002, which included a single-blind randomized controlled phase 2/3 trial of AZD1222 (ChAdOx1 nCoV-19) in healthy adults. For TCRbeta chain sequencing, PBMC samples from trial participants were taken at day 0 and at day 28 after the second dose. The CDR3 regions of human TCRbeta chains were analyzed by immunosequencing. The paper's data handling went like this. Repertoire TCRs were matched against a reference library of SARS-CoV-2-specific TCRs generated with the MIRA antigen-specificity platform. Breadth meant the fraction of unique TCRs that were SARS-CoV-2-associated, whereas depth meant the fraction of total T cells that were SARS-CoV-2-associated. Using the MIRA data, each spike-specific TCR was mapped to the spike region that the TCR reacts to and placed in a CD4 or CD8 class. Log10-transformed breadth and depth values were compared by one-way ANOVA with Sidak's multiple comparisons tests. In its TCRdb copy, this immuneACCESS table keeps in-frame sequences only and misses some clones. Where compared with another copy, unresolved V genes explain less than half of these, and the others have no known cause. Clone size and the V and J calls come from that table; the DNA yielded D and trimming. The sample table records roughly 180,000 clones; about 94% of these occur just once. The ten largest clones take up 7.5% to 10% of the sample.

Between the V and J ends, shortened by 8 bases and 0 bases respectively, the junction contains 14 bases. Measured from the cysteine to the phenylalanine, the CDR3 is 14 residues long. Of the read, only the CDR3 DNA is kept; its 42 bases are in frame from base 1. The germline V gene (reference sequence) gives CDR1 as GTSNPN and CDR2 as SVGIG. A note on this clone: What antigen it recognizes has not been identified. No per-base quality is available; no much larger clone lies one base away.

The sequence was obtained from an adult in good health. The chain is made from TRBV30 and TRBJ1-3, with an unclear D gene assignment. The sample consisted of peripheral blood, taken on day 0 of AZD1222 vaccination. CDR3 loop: CAAPTESSGNTIYF. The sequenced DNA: TGTGCCGCCCCGACCGAGAGCTCTGGAAACACCATATATTTT.